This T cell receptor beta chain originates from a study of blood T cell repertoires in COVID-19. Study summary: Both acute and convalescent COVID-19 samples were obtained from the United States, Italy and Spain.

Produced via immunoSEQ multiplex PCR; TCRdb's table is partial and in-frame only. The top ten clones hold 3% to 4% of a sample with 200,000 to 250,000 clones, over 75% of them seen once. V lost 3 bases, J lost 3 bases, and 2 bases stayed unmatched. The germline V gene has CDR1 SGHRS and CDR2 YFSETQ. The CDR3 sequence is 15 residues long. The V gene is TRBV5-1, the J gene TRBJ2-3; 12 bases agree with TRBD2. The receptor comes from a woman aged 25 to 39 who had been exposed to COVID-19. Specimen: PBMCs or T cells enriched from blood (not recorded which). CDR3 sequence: CASSWTSGATDTQYF. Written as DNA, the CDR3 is TGCGCCAGCAGCTGGACTAGCGGGGCTACAGATACGCAGTATTTT. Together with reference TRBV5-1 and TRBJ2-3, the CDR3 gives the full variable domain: KAGVTQTPRYLIKTRGQQVTLSCSPISGHRSVSWYQQTPGQGLQFLFEYFSETQRNKGNFPGRFSGRQFSNSRSEMNVSTLELGDSALYLCASSWTSGATDTQYFGPGTRLTVL.